This passage covers 8 T cell receptor beta chains from one sample sequenced in a study of metastatic and nonmetastatic thyroid tumors. Every patient was untreated before thyroid surgery. TCRdb re-called clones from the PCR reads using MiXCR. Of over 70,000 clones detected, more than 15% appear once; the ten largest clones hold more than 10%. Sequenced input: blood. These receptors were collected from a female donor with papillary thyroid cancer or a benign thyroid nodule (not recorded which). Some clones in this sample may be carry-over from other donors' samples.

This clone was counted a few times. The V and J genes are TRBV6-2 or TRBV6-3 and TRBJ2-7; D might be TRBD2 (6 bases). The V gene lost 0 bases and the J gene lost 3 bases, with 15 bases spanning the gap. The length of the CDR3 is 16 residues. The germline gives CDR1 MNHEY, CDR2 SVGEGT. CDR3 in DNA: TGTGCCAGCAGTTACTCGGAGGGAACACCTTTCTACGAGCAGTACTTC. It specifies CASSYSEGTPFYEQYF.

The chain couples TRBV5-4 to TRBJ2-5; D unclear. Trimming pared 2 bases from V and 1 base from J, leaving 9 bases between. The V gene's germline CDR1 is SGHNT and CDR2 YYREEE (reference sequence). The CDR3 contains 14 residues. The CDR3 protein is CASSFVGSQETQYF. The DNA for the CDR3 is TGTGCCAGCAGCTTCGTGGGCAGCCAAGAGACCCAGTACTTC. Full variable domain (outside the CDR3, taken from reference TRBV5-4 and TRBJ2-5): ETGVTQSPTHLIKTRGQQVTLRCSSQSGHNTVSWYQQALGQGPQFIFQYYREEENGRGNFPPRFSGLQFPNYSSELNVNALELDDSALYLCASSFVGSQETQYFGPGTRLLVL.

This clone appeared many times. V gene TRBV5-1 combines with J gene TRBJ1-3; weak D call: TRBD1 (6 bases). The length of the CDR3 is 12 residues. V lost 9 bases and J 1 base, leaving 8 bases between the germline ends. CDR1 SGHRS and CDR2 YFSETQ come from the germline V gene. The CDR3 here is CATQGSGNTIYF. For the CDR3, the DNA is TGCGCCACCCAGGGGTCTGGAAACACCATATATTTT.

The rearrangement uses TRBV5-1 and TRBJ2-3; the D call may be TRBD1 or TRBD2 (5 bases each). There are 14 residues in the CDR3. With 4 bases removed from V and 1 base from J, the gap between germline ends came to 10 bases. Germline V gives CDR1 SGHRS, CDR2 YFSETQ. CDR3 nucleotide sequence: TGCGCCAGCAGCCCCCTGGGGGGCACAGATACGCAGTATTTT. It encodes CASSPLGGTDTQYF. The entire variable domain, with the rest obtained from reference TRBV5-1 and TRBJ2-3, is as follows: KAGVTQTPRYLIKTRGQQVTLSCSPISGHRSVSWYQQTPGQGLQFLFEYFSETQRNKGNFPGRFSGRQFSNSRSEMNVSTLELGDSALYLCASSPLGGTDTQYFGPGTRLTVL.

This clone was seen only a few times. A read error may produce the germline difference seen at one junction end. V and J are TRBV2 and TRBJ2-2; D tentatively reads TRBD1 or TRBD2 (5 bases each). The CDR3 has 15 amino acids. Germline lookup yields CDR1 SNHLY and CDR2 FYNNEI. CDR3 sequence: CAGSEGRVAPRELFF. The CDR3 DNA sequence: TGTGCCGGCAGTGAGGGCAGGGTAGCGCCCCGGGAGCTGTTTTTT.

A few counts support this clone. This chain uses TRBV3-1 with TRBJ2-7; D call uncertain. Germline-derived CDR1 and CDR2 are LGHDT and YNNKEL (reference sequence). The V end lost 0 bases, the J end lost 2 bases, and 11 bases lay between the germline ends. This CDR3 spans 15 amino acids. The CDR3 region is CASSQDHAAAYEQYF. CDR3 bases: TGTGCCAGCAGCCAAGATCACGCTGCTGCCTACGAGCAGTACTTC.

Ten or more counts support this clone. V gene TRBV15 combines with J gene TRBJ1-5; D uncertain. The CDR3 spans 15 residues. V was trimmed by 1 base and J by 2 bases, leaving 9 bases between them. The germline gives CDR1 LNHNV, CDR2 YYDKDF (reference sequence). The CDR3 DNA reads as TGTGCCACCAGCAGAGGTGGGGTCGGCAATCAGCCCCAGCATTTT. This sequence encodes CATSRGGVGNQPQHF.

At least ten counts were recorded for this clone. V and J are TRBV6-1 and TRBJ1-1; D is ambiguous. V was clipped by 5 bases and J by 1 base, with 14 bases between them. Germline V gene data show CDR1 as MNHNS and CDR2 as SASEGT. This CDR3 region has 15 residues. The CDR3 sequence: CASSTPNRANTEAFF. CDR3 nucleotide sequence: TGTGCCAGCAGTACGCCGAACAGAGCGAACACTGAAGCTTTCTTT.